Listed below are T cell receptor beta chains from one sample, sequenced in a study of T-cell memory formation after mild COVID-19. TCRdb passed the 5' RACE reads through MiXCR, listing each CDR3 protein once. The sample lists 240,000 or so distinct CDR3 sequences; approximately 9% were seen once. The specimen was PBMCs or a T cell subset sorted from them (not recorded which). These receptor sequences come from a man aged 18 to 30 who had mild COVID-19 (a few samples of this study predate the infection). Cell type and time point are not known. CDR3s include the opening cysteine and the closing phenylalanine or tryptophan. Each record gives: CDR3 length, J gene, V gene, D gene, clone size, CDR3 DNA, CDR3 protein. The D gene is left open where the match is weak. Size is omitted from some rows. Given values are once, few, many or a class for expanded clones.

CDR3 length: 15; J gene: TRBJ2-7; V gene: TRBV4-3; D gene: TRBD1; clone size: many; CDR3 DNA: TGCGCCAGCAGCCAAGGGTTAACAGGGGTGCGGGAGCAGTACTTC; CDR3 protein: CASSQGLTGVREQYF
CDR3 length: 15; J gene: TRBJ2-2; V gene: TRBV7-2; D gene: -; clone size: -; CDR3 DNA: TGTGCCAGCAGCTTAGAGAGCGCACTCACCGGGGAGCTGTTTTTT; CDR3 protein: CASSLESALTGELFF
CDR3 length: 14; J gene: TRBJ2-3; V gene: TRBV19; D gene: -; clone size: few; CDR3 DNA: TGTGCCAGTAGTCGGAACGGGCGCACAGATACGCAGTATTTT; CDR3 protein: CASSRNGRTDTQYF
CDR3 length: 13; J gene: TRBJ1-3; V gene: TRBV7-9; D gene: -; clone size: many; CDR3 DNA: TGTGCCAGCAGCTTAGAATCGGAAAACACCATATATTTT; CDR3 protein: CASSLESENTIYF
CDR3 length: 13; J gene: TRBJ2-1; V gene: TRBV5-1; D gene: -; clone size: many; CDR3 DNA: TGCGCCAGCAGGGTGGAACAGGGCGATGAGCAGTTCTTC; CDR3 protein: CASRVEQGDEQFF
CDR3 length: 16; J gene: TRBJ2-2; V gene: TRBV5-1; D gene: -; clone size: -; CDR3 DNA: TGCGCCAGCAGCTTGTTTCCGTGGGGGAACACCGGGGAGCTGTTTTTT; CDR3 protein: CASSLFPWGNTGELFF
CDR3 length: 15; J gene: TRBJ2-5; V gene: TRBV24-1; D gene: TRBD1; clone size: -; CDR3 DNA: TGTGCCACCAGTGATTCGACAGGGGGTATTGAGACCCAGTACTTC; CDR3 protein: CATSDSTGGIETQYF
CDR3 length: 13; J gene: TRBJ1-6; V gene: TRBV6-5; D gene: -; clone size: -; CDR3 DNA: TGTGCCAGCAGTTCCAAAATGAATTCACCCCTCCACTTT; CDR3 protein: CASSSKMNSPLHF
CDR3 length: 13; J gene: TRBJ2-5; V gene: TRBV29-1; D gene: -; clone size: few; CDR3 DNA: TGCAGCGTGTCCGGGCCAATCCAAGAGACCCAGTACTTC; CDR3 protein: CSVSGPIQETQYF
CDR3 length: 14; J gene: TRBJ2-1; V gene: TRBV3-1; D gene: -; clone size: -; CDR3 DNA: TGTGCCAGCAGCCAGCCTGGGGGTTACAATGAGCAGTTCTTC; CDR3 protein: CASSQPGGYNEQFF
CDR3 length: 18; J gene: TRBJ1-1; V gene: TRBV7-9; D gene: -; clone size: few; CDR3 DNA: TGTGCCAGCTTCGGACACGCCGCAGAGAAGGAACGGAACACTGAAGCTTTCTTT; CDR3 protein: CASFGHAAEKERNTEAFF
CDR3 length: 14; J gene: TRBJ1-6; V gene: TRBV12-3/TRBV12-4; D gene: -; clone size: many; CDR3 DNA: TGTGCCAGCAGTTTAGGCGGGAACAGTTCACCCCTCCACTTT; CDR3 protein: CASSLGGNSSPLHF
CDR3 length: 13; J gene: TRBJ2-5; V gene: TRBV29-1; D gene: -; clone size: -; CDR3 DNA: TGCAGCGTTGATCTCGGCAGGGAAGAGACCCAGTACTTC; CDR3 protein: CSVDLGREETQYF
CDR3 length: 14; J gene: TRBJ1-2; V gene: TRBV12-3/TRBV12-4; D gene: -; clone size: -; CDR3 DNA: TGTGCCAGCAGTTTATTACGGGGGAACTATGGCTACACCTTC; CDR3 protein: CASSLLRGNYGYTF
CDR3 length: 12; J gene: TRBJ2-4; V gene: TRBV29-1; D gene: TRBD2; clone size: -; CDR3 DNA: TGCAGCGTTGGGACGGGAGGGAACATTCAGTACTTC; CDR3 protein: CSVGTGGNIQYF
CDR3 length: 15; J gene: TRBJ2-3; V gene: TRBV5-1; D gene: -; clone size: many; CDR3 DNA: TGCGCCAGCAGCCGAACCCGGGCCGAGACAGATACGCAGTATTTT; CDR3 protein: CASSRTRAETDTQYF
CDR3 length: 13; J gene: TRBJ1-1; V gene: TRBV13; D gene: -; clone size: few; CDR3 DNA: TGTGCCAGCAGCTACGGACAGTCGACTGAAGCTTTCTTT; CDR3 protein: CASSYGQSTEAFF
CDR3 length: 13; J gene: TRBJ2-1; V gene: TRBV12-3/TRBV12-4; D gene: TRBD2; clone size: many; CDR3 DNA: TGTGCCAGCAGTTTCGGGAGGGACAATGAGCAGTTCTTC; CDR3 protein: CASSFGRDNEQFF